This TCR beta chain comes out of a study of T cells in Graves' hyperthyroidism and ophthalmopathy. Across the study: The initial diagnosis was the point when peripheral blood was collected, ahead of any treatment. Overall study results and limits: In the blood, most expanded thyroid clonotypes above 0.001 appeared as well.

Patients having uncontrolled infection, another autoimmune disease, pregnancy or lactation were not included. Used for diagnoses were clinical symptoms, serum thyroxine and TRAb, thyroid ultrasound and orbital computed tomography. A word on this clonotype: The target antigen is unknown.

It was RNA transcripts that yielded the amplified TCR beta CDR3 regions. With the HTBI primer set, the TCR CDR3 went through a first round of RT-PCR. MiXCR, run by TCRdb on the multiplex PCR reads, gives a single entry per CDR3 protein. The sample holds some 490,000 distinct CDR3 sequences, about 20% seen once. Trimming removed 3 bases from V and 4 bases from J; junction bases left unmatched: 21. The germline CDR1 and CDR2 sequences are SGHTA and FQGNSA. This CDR3 comprises 21 residues. V and J are TRBV7-2 and TRBJ2-5, with TRBD2 identical over 12 bases. The sequence derives from a woman in her seventies with Graves' ophthalmopathy. The sequenced sample was blood. The CDR3 is CASSLGTSLLTSGRWLETQYF. Here the CDR3 DNA reads TGTGCCAGCAGCTTGGGGACAAGTTTACTTACTAGCGGGAGGTGGCTAGAGACCCAGTACTTC.